Shown below are 14 T cell receptor beta chains from a single sample sequenced in a study of metastatic and nonmetastatic thyroid tumors. Through MiXCR, TCRdb re-clonotyped the PCR reads. Counted here are over 15,000 clones, less than 30% occurring once; the ten biggest clones make up roughly an eighth. No patient received treatment before thyroid surgery. The sequenced sample was tumor tissue. Receptor source: a male donor with papillary thyroid cancer or a benign thyroid nodule (not recorded which). Some clones in this sample may be carry-over from other donors' samples.

This clone has a handful of counts. This rearrangement joins TRBV27 to TRBJ1-1, with no clear D. This CDR3 has 13 amino acids. Germline V gene sequence: CDR1 MNHEY, CDR2 SMNVEV (reference sequence). V lost 3 bases and J lost 0, with 5 bases in between. DNA of the CDR3: TGTGCCAGCAGTTTCGGATTGAACACTGAAGCTTTCTTT. This encodes CASSFGLNTEAFF.

This clone was counted ten times or more. The V and J genes are TRBV27 and TRBJ2-6; D not certain. Germline CDR1 and CDR2: MNHEY and SMNVEV (reference sequence). Trimming shortened V by 6 bases and J by 2 bases, and 11 bases separated the two germline ends. The CDR3 loop spans 15 amino acids. CDR3 loop: CASRAASPGANVLTF. Written as DNA, the CDR3 is TGTGCCAGCAGGGCAGCCTCACCTGGGGCCAACGTCCTGACTTTC.

The chain employs TRBV28 and TRBJ2-7, with 10 bases matching TRBD2. Germline CDR1 is MDHEN and CDR2 is SYDVKM. V gave up 4 bases and J gave up 5 bases; unmatched junction bases: 8. This CDR3 comprises 15 residues. The DNA for the CDR3 is TGTGCCAGCAGTTCCGGGACTAGCGAGATCCACGAGCAGTACTTC. Translation: CASSSGTSEIHEQYF.

This clone counts as medium-sized. This rearrangement joins TRBV20-1 to TRBJ1-5; D uncertain. Germline V gives CDR1 DFQATT, CDR2 SNEGSKA (reference sequence). This CDR3 comprises 14 residues. Trimming left V 3 bases short and J 0 bases short, with 9 bases between. Written as DNA, the CDR3 is TGCAGTGCTAGGCTCCTCTCTAGCAATCAGCCCCAGCATTTT. It specifies CSARLLSSNQPQHF.

This clone was seen only a few times. DNA of the CDR3: TGCGCCAGCAGCCAAGTACAGTTCACAGATACGCAGTATTTT. Translating it yields CASSQVQFTDTQYF. This chain connects TRBV4-1 to TRBJ2-3, with no clear D. Germline V lookup: CDR1 MGHRA, CDR2 YSYEKL. Trimming pared 1 base from V and 2 bases from J, leaving 7 bases between. The CDR3 is 14 residues long.

This clone was observed at least ten times. The genes are TRBV29-1 and TRBJ2-7; 12 bases line up with TRBD2. The CDR3 sequence is 13 residues long. V lost 8 bases, J lost 4 bases, and 6 bases stayed unmatched. Germline CDR1 SQVTM, CDR2 ANQGSEA. The CDR3 loop is CSTRTSGVYEQYF. The CDR3 DNA reads TGCAGCACACGGACTAGCGGGGTTTACGAGCAGTACTTC.

This chain uses TRBV10-3 with TRBJ2-7; TRBD2 matches 8 bases. Germline V gene data show CDR1 as ENHRY and CDR2 as SYGVKD. The CDR3 sequence is 11 residues long. J was trimmed by 3 bases and V by 8 bases; bases with no gene match: 0. CDR3 region: CAIAGGYEQYF. The DNA for the CDR3 is TGTGCCATCGCGGGGGGCTACGAGCAGTACTTC.

This clone was seen repeatedly, ten times or more. Other nucleotide sequences from this sample produce the same CDR3. This rearrangement joins TRBV7-2 to TRBJ1-5, with D possibly matching TRBD1 (5 bases). The germline V gene has CDR1 SGHTA and CDR2 FQGNSA. Trimming shortened V by 3 bases and J by 4 bases, and 13 bases separated the two germline ends. The CDR3 is 15 amino acids. CDR3 bases: TGTGCCAGCAGCTTTTCTCCGGGGGGAAATCAGCCCCAGCATTTT. Amino acids: CASSFSPGGNQPQHF.

This clone appeared a single time. A read error may be the cause here, since a much bigger clone is one base away. This CDR3 is also generated by other DNA sequences in the sample. The chain has TRBV7-7 and TRBJ2-2; 8 bases are shared with TRBD2. Germline V gene sequence: CDR1 SSHAT, CDR2 FNYEAQ (reference sequence). This CDR3 contains 12 residues. The CDR3 reads CASTPTGGELFF. In nucleotides, the CDR3 is TGTGCCAGCACACCCACGGGGGGGGAGCTGTTCTTT.

V is TRBV3-1 and J is TRBJ1-3, with 7 bases aligning to TRBD1. J was trimmed by 4 bases and V by 3 bases; bases with no gene match: 3. CDR3 size: 14 residues. Germline values: CDR1 LGHDT, CDR2 YNNKEL (reference sequence). The CDR3 sequence: CASSQTGSGNTIYF. The CDR3 coding sequence is TGTGCCAGCAGCCAGACAGGGAGCGGAAACACCATATATTTT.

This clone was seen a handful of times. The chain uses TRBV13 and TRBJ1-1, with D possibly TRBD1 on 5 matching bases. This CDR3 has 15 amino acids. V lost 5 bases, J lost 6 bases, and 19 bases lay in between. Germline CDR1 PRHDT, CDR2 FYEKMQ (reference sequence). DNA of the CDR3: TGTGCCAGCAGCATCACCGGCCGGGGGGAGGCTGAAGCTTTCTTT. Translating it yields CASSITGRGEAEAFF.

In this sample, this clone turned up many times. The chain employs TRBV29-1 and TRBJ2-3, with 13 positions matching TRBD2. The germline CDR1 and CDR2 sequences are SQVTM and ANQGSEA. The CDR3 consists of 18 residues. Trimming cost V 2 bases and J 4 bases; bases outside gene matches: 12. CDR3 region: CSVEHLTGTSGNADTQYF. The DNA of the CDR3 is TGCAGCGTTGAACATTTAACCGGGACTAGCGGGAATGCAGATACGCAGTATTTT.

Judged by abundance, this clone is medium-sized. The V gene is TRBV19, the J gene TRBJ2-7, with D uncertain. The CDR3 has 14 amino acids. Germline V lookup: CDR1 LNHDA, CDR2 SQIVND (reference sequence). V gave up 4 bases and J gave up 0 bases, with 10 bases separating them. The CDR3 region is CASSRAYSSYEQYF. The CDR3 region has the DNA TGTGCCAGTAGTAGGGCGTACAGCTCCTACGAGCAGTACTTC. Full variable domain (remainder filled in from reference TRBV19 and TRBJ2-7): DGGITQSPKYLFRKEGQNVTLSCEQNLNHDAMYWYRQDPGQGLRLIYYSQIVNDFQKGDIAEGYSVSREKKESFPLTVTSAQKNPTAFYLCASSRAYSSYEQYFGPGTRLTVT.

Only a few counts were recorded for this clone. V gene TRBV19 combines with J gene TRBJ2-7; 10 nucleotides align to TRBD1. Germline V gives CDR1 LNHDA, CDR2 SQIVND (reference sequence). This CDR3 comprises 15 residues. Germline trimming cut 5 bases from V and 2 bases from J; bases unmatched to any gene: 6. The CDR3 spells CASSPSGQGTYEQYF. In nucleotides, the CDR3 is TGTGCCAGTAGTCCTTCGGGACAGGGGACCTACGAGCAGTACTTC. The full variable domain, with the rest looked up from reference TRBV19 and TRBJ2-7, is DGGITQSPKYLFRKEGQNVTLSCEQNLNHDAMYWYRQDPGQGLRLIYYSQIVNDFQKGDIAEGYSVSREKKESFPLTVTSAQKNPTAFYLCASSPSGQGTYEQYFGPGTRLTVT.